This T cell receptor (beta chain) appears in the sequencing data of a study of blood T cell repertoires in COVID-19 (TCRdb year 2020). About the full investigation: Samples from collaborators originated in the United States, Italy and Spain and spanned both the acute and convalescent phases of COVID-19. The material from the prospective study consisted of cDNA or gDNA derived from T cells, B-cell-depleted T cells, or PBMCs. The repertoires were released in a freely available public database intended as a resource for research on the immune response to SARS-CoV-2. HLA class I and class II types, where available, came from metadata supplied by the sample provider rather than from assay-based typing. Samples were obtained from the ongoing ImmuneRACE study (first 160 participants) and from about 1,300 subjects provided by 6 global collaborators. The dataset comprised deeply sampled blood TCRbeta repertoires from subjects exposed to, actively infected with, or recovered from COVID-19. Sample metadata almost always included a de-identified subject ID, COVID-19 status, age in years and sex. The full study reports these points: Clinical and demographic metadata were provided uncurated, with the amount varying by source and participant.

The immunoSEQ Assay, a bias-controlled multiplex PCR, was used to amplify TCRbeta CDR3 regions from genomic DNA. Concerning the study's data processing: Nucleated cell counts per sample were estimated from amplification of reference gene primers within the assay. To quantify the absolute abundance of each unique TCRbeta CDR3 rearrangement, sequence reads were collapsed and filtered. Productive Simpson clonality was computed per sample as the square root of Simpson's diversity index over productive rearrangements. TCRdb's version of the immuneACCESS table is confined to in-frame rearrangements and falls short of the full clone set. An unresolved V gene accounts for under half of the shortfall where checked; the remainder is of unknown origin. The DNA was the basis for D and trimming; V, J and clone size are from that table. For this sample the table gives a few hundred thousand clones, of which about 85% were detected only once. Of the sample, 2.9% is held by the ten largest clones.

A second Seattle source provided samples from volunteer blood donors who had recovered from COVID-19. The collaborating institutions used their own protocols to collect whole blood in K2EDTA tubes. For TCRbeta analysis, collaborator samples were shipped as frozen whole blood, as isolated PBMCs, or as DNA extracted from either sample type. As concerns this clone: The clone's antigen remains unknown. The input lacks base qualities; no much larger clone sits a single base away.

Reading the germline V gene (reference sequence) gives CDR1 PRHDT and CDR2 FYEKMQ. Its CDR3 holds 18 amino acids, cysteine through phenylalanine. Just CDR3 DNA is preserved here, 54 bases in frame from base 1. V is pruned by 1 base and J by 6 bases, leaving 14 bases of the junction without a gene match. The sequencing sample was made of peripheral blood. The chain joins TRBV13 to TRBJ2-3; the central 9 bases match TRBD1. The TCR originated in a man aged 45-65 years who had recovered from COVID-19. The DNA sequence reads TGTGCCAGCAGCTTAGAACCCCCAGGGACAGGGCGACAGGATACGCAGTATTTT. Its amino acids are CASSLEPPGTGRQDTQYF.